Listed here are 17 T cell receptor beta chains from one sample, sequenced in a study of cytomegalovirus exposure and HLA in healthy donors. The study ran its PCR with 60 Vbeta and 13 Jbeta primers. Clones were read by immunoSEQ multiplex PCR, and TCRdb kept only the in-frame ones, dropping some. The repertoire includes tens of thousands of clones, 65% to 90% of them detected once, and under 20% sits in the top ten. Material for sequencing was PBMCs. These receptors were collected from an older man in good health and CMV-seropositive.

The chain is built from TRBV29-1 and TRBJ2-5; TRBD2 is a possible D gene (5 bases). The CDR3 extends over 13 amino acids. Germline V gives CDR1 SQVTM, CDR2 ANQGSEA. V shed 1 base and J shed 2 bases, with 8 bases lying between them. CDR3 amino acids: CSVEGTGQETQYF. The CDR3 DNA sequence: TGCAGCGTTGAAGGTACGGGGCAAGAGACCCAGTACTTC. Supplemented by reference TRBV29-1 and TRBJ2-5, the full variable domain reads SAVISQKPSRDICQRGTSLTIQCQVDSQVTMMFWYRQQPGQSLTLIATANQGSEATYESGFVIDKFPISRPNLTFSTLTVSNMSPEDSSIYLCSVEGTGQETQYFGPGTRLLVL.

This rearrangement joins TRBV25-1 to TRBJ2-1, with 10 bases identical to TRBD2. Germline CDR1 is MGHDK and CDR2 is SYGVNS. V lost 1 base and J lost 7; bases outside the gene matches: 4. This CDR3 comprises 15 residues. This CDR3 reads CASSELSGGDNEQFF. DNA for the CDR3: TGTGCCAGCAGTGAATTGAGCGGGGGGGATAATGAGCAGTTCTTC. Combining the CDR3 with reference TRBV25-1 and TRBJ2-1 gives the whole variable domain EADIYQTPRYLVIGTGKKITLECSQTMGHDKMYWYQQDPGMELHLIHYSYGVNSTEKGDLSSESTVSRIRTEHFPLTLESARPSHTSQYLCASSELSGGDNEQFFGPGTRLTVL.

CDR3: CASTTGATYNEQFF. The CDR3 DNA sequence: TGTGCCAGTACGACAGGGGCAACCTACAATGAGCAGTTCTTC. The gene calls are TRBV6-1 and TRBJ2-1; TRBD1 matches at 8 bases. There are 14 residues in the CDR3. The germline gives CDR1 MNHNS, CDR2 SASEGT. Losses at the gene ends were 9 bases for V and 2 bases for J; bases not matched to a gene: 6.

The V call is TRBV5-1, the J call TRBJ2-1; 12 bases are a match to TRBD2. Germline V gene sequence: CDR1 SGHRS, CDR2 YFSETQ. The J segment lost 10 bases and the V segment lost 3 bases, leaving 5 bases of the junction unmatched. The CDR3 runs to 14 residues. CDR3 region: CASSSTSGGGEQFF. In DNA form, the CDR3 reads TGCGCCAGCAGCTCGACTAGCGGGGGAGGGGAGCAGTTCTTC.

This CDR3 is CASSRIGTALQPQHF. For the CDR3, the DNA is TGTGCCAGCAGTCGGATCGGGACAGCCCTTCAGCCCCAGCATTTT. The V gene is TRBV6-1, the J gene TRBJ1-5; the match to TRBD1 covers 7 bases. The V segment lost 5 bases and the J segment 6 bases; nucleotides outside the gene matches: 10. Germline V lookup: CDR1 MNHNS, CDR2 SASEGT. The CDR3 has 15 residues.

This chain connects TRBV19 to TRBJ1-2, with D unresolved. This CDR3 spans 16 amino acids. The V gene lost 7 bases and the J gene lost 6 bases, with 24 bases spanning the gap. From germline, CDR1 is LNHDA and CDR2 SQIVND (reference sequence). The CDR3 here is CASIRRSWPGVDGYTF. CDR3 nucleotide sequence: TGTGCCAGTATCAGGAGGTCTTGGCCTGGTGTCGATGGCTACACCTTC.

The gene calls are TRBV7-3 and TRBJ2-1; 12 bases align to TRBD2. Germline CDR1 SGHTA, CDR2 FQGTGA. Trimming at V came to 3 bases and at J to 1 base, leaving 1 base not matched to a gene. The CDR3 sequence is 16 residues long. DNA for the CDR3: TGTGCCAGCAGCTTTACTAGCGGGGGGTCCTACAATGAGCAGTTCTTC. Translation: CASSFTSGGSYNEQFF.

The chain carries TRBV5-4 and TRBJ1-2; 8 bases map to TRBD1. V gave up 4 bases and J gave up 8 bases; unmatched junction bases: 10. Germline V lookup: CDR1 SGHNT, CDR2 YYREEE (reference sequence). The CDR3 loop spans 14 amino acids. CDR3 DNA: TGTGCCAGCAGCCAACAAACCTGGACAGGGGGCTACACCTTC. This codes for CASSQQTWTGGYTF.

The CDR3 spells CASSSKVGGVGELFF. The CDR3 coding sequence is TGTGCCAGCTCAAGCAAAGTAGGGGGAGTCGGGGAGCTGTTTTTT. This chain links TRBV18 with TRBJ2-2; D might be TRBD1 (6 bases). The V end lost 5 bases, the J end lost 7 bases, and 17 bases lay between the germline ends. The CDR3 covers 15 residues. Per germline, CDR1 KGHSH and CDR2 LQKENI.

The genes are TRBV11-1 and TRBJ2-1; 9 positions agree with TRBD2. The CDR3 runs to 15 residues. V shed 1 base and J 3 bases; nucleotides not matched to a gene: 1. Per the germline V gene, CDR1 is SGHAT and CDR2 is FQDESV (reference sequence). The CDR3: CASSLGSGSYNEQFF. The DNA for the CDR3 is TGTGCCAGCAGCTTAGGTAGCGGGAGCTACAATGAGCAGTTCTTC.

The V gene is TRBV5-1, the J gene TRBJ2-5; 7 nucleotides match TRBD2. Unmatched junction bases numbered 6, after V lost 4 bases and J lost 3 bases. Germline V gene data show CDR1 as SGHRS and CDR2 as YFSETQ. The CDR3 is 14 residues long. The CDR3 DNA sequence: TGCGCCAGCAGCCAAGGGAGGGGAGAAGAGACCCAGTACTTC. It encodes CASSQGRGEETQYF.

The gene calls are TRBV13 and TRBJ2-2; D not resolved. V was pared by 5 bases and J by 6 bases, with 16 bases between. This CDR3 region has 15 residues. Germline V gene data show CDR1 as PRHDT and CDR2 as FYEKMQ (reference sequence). In nucleotides, the CDR3 is TGTGCCAGCAGCCGATCGCCGTGGCTGGCCGGGGAGCTGTTTTTT. Translating gives CASSRSPWLAGELFF. The variable domain in full, with the rest retrieved from reference TRBV13 and TRBJ2-2, is AAGVIQSPRHLIKEKRETATLKCYPIPRHDTVYWYQQGPGQDPQFLISFYEKMQSDKGSIPDRFSAQQFSDYHSELNMSSLELGDSALYFCASSRSPWLAGELFFGEGSRLTVL.

V is TRBV11-2 and J is TRBJ2-7; the D gene is possibly TRBD2 (5 bases). Germline V gives CDR1 SGHAT, CDR2 FQNNGV. V was pared by 5 bases and J by 3 bases, with 14 bases between. The CDR3 is 14 amino acids. CDR3: CASSLSGNIYEQYF. The CDR3 coding sequence is TGTGCCAGCAGCCTATCCGGGAACATCTACGAGCAGTACTTC.

This clone was recorded only once. V usage is TRBV5-1 and J usage is TRBJ2-7; 8 nucleotides match TRBD2. Per germline, CDR1 SGHRS and CDR2 YFSETQ. The length of the CDR3 is 17 residues. V lost 0 bases to trimming and J lost 3 bases; unmatched junction nucleotides: 11. CDR3 in amino acids: CASSLGTSTDASYEQYF. In DNA form, the CDR3 reads TGCGCCAGCAGCTTGGGGACTAGCACTGACGCCAGCTACGAGCAGTACTTC.

The genes are TRBV5-8 and TRBJ1-5; 8 bases line up with TRBD1. CDR3 size: 16 residues. The germline CDR1 and CDR2 sequences are SGHTS and YDEGEE. V shed 3 bases and J 6 bases; nucleotides not matched to a gene: 11. The CDR3 spells CASSWGRTGLVQPQHF. DNA for the CDR3: TGTGCCAGCAGCTGGGGCCGGACAGGGCTTGTTCAGCCCCAGCATTTT.

The genes are TRBV6-1 and TRBJ2-3; 11 bases fit TRBD2. V was clipped by 4 bases and J by 5 bases; unmatched bases: 20. The CDR3 is 20 amino acids. The germline CDR1 and CDR2 sequences are MNHNS and SASEGT. Here the CDR3 reads CASSGGRWGGASGRKDTQYF. Written as DNA, the CDR3 is TGTGCCAGCAGTGGAGGGAGGTGGGGGGGGGCTAGCGGGAGGAAAGATACGCAGTATTTT.

This clone was observed a handful of times. The chain uses TRBV29-1 and TRBJ1-4; 7 bases line up with TRBD1. The length of the CDR3 is 14 residues. CDR1 and CDR2 from the germline V gene are SQVTM and ANQGSEA. J lost 11 bases, V lost 5 bases, and 14 bases had no gene match. The CDR3 loop is CSVTGQDSIGKLFF. DNA for the CDR3: TGCAGCGTTACCGGACAGGACTCGATCGGGAAACTGTTTTTT.